This T cell receptor (beta chain) appears in the sequencing data of a study of blood T cells in healthy people across ages. Study findings and constraints: Naive and antigen-experienced cells could not be conclusively compared, given unsorted PBMCs.

Details on this clonotype: Its antigen is not identified.

The CDR3 totals 16 residues. Trimming cost V 2 bases and J 0 bases, with 14 bases left between them. CDR1 and CDR2 from the germline V gene are MNHEY and SVGEGT. Isolation of PBMCs gave at least 7 million cells per sample. A second 7 to 11 cycle PCR used barcoded and J-beta primers. All samples yielded 2.5 million or more CDR3-containing paired-end reads. From the 5' RACE reads, TCRdb called clonotypes with MiXCR, one entry per CDR3 protein. The table lists 540,000 or so distinct CDR3 sequences, around 48% of them singletons, with around 23% in the top ten. The specimen sequenced was blood. This clonotype was sampled from a man aged 80 or over in good health. V is TRBV6-2 or TRBV6-3 and J is TRBJ2-7, with D uncertain. The CDR3 region has the DNA TGTGCCAGCAGTTACCGGAACAAGGTGCTCTCCTACGAGCAGTACTTC. Protein product: CASSYRNKVLSYEQYF.